This T cell receptor (beta chain) was sequenced for a study of shared clonotypes between healthy human individuals. Bulk PBMC genomic DNA spanned ten immunoSEQ deep plates. The protocol was immunoSEQ multiplex PCR, while the TCRdb copy is restricted to in-frame clones and leaves out a portion. The sample includes about half a million clones, 70% to 85% of them seen just once. This clone has more than one count but fewer than ten. Its antigen remains unidentified. Germline CDR1 reads SNHLY; CDR2 reads FYNNEI. Trimming at V came to 8 bases and at J to 3 bases, leaving 2 bases not matched to a gene. CDR3 size: 13 residues. Study-wide points: Measured sharing among donors was expected to vary with sequencing depth.

This chain connects TRBV2 to TRBJ2-1, with 9 positions matching TRBD1. This clonotype was obtained from a middle-aged woman in good health. Some clones in this sample may be carry-over from other donors' samples. Sequencing was carried out using PBMCs. As DNA, the CDR3 is TGTGCCAGCCAGGGACAGGGCTACAATGAGCAGTTCTTC. Residues: CASQGQGYNEQFF.